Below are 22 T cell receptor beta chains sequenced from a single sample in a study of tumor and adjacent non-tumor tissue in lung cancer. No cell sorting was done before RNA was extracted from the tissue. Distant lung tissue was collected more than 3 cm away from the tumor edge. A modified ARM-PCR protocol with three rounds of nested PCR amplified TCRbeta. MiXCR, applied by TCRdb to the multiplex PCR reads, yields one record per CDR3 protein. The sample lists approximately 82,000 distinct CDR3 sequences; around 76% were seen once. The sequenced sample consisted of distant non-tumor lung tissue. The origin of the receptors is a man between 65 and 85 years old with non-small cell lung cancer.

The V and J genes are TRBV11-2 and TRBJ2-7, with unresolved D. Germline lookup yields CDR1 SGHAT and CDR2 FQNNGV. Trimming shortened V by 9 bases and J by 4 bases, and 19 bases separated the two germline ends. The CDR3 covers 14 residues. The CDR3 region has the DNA TGTGCCAGTAGTCGGAAAGGCGAATGGTACGAGCAGTACTTC. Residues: CASSRKGEWYEQYF.

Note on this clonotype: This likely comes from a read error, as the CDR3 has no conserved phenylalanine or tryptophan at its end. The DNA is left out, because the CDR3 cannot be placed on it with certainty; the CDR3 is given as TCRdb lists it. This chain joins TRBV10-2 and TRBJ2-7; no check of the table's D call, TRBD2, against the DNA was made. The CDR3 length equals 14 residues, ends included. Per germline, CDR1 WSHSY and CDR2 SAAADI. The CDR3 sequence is CASRQAGTRDEQCY.

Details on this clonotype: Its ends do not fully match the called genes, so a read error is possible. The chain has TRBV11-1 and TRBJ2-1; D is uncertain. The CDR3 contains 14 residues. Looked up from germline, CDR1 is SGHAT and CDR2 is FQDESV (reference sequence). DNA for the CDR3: TGTGCCGGCAGCCCTCTTTCGGTCTACAATGAGCAGTTTTTC. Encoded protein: CAGSPLSVYNEQFF.

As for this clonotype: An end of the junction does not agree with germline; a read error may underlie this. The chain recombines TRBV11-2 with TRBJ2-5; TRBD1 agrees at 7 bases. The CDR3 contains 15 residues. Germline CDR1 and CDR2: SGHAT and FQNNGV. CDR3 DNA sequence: TGTGCCAGGAACCCGGGGACAGTTGGGCAAGAGACCCAGTATTTC. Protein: CARNPGTVGQETQYF.

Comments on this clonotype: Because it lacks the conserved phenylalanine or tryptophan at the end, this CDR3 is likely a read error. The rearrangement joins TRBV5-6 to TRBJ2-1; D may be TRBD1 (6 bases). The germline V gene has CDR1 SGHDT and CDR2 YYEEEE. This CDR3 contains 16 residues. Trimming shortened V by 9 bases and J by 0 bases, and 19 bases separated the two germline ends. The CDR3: CANSSGRGSSYNEQFL. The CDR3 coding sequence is TGTGCCAACAGTTCCGGTAGGGGGAGCTCCTACAATGAGCAGTTCCTC.

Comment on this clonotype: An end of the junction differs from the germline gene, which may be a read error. The CDR3, as DNA: TGCAGTGCTACTAGCGGGAGGCCTAAAGAGATCCAGTACTTC. Encoded protein: CSATSGRPKEIQYF. This rearrangement joins TRBV20-1 to TRBJ2-5; TRBD2 matches at 11 bases. The CDR3 covers 14 residues. Germline CDR1 reads DFQATT; CDR2 reads SNEGSKA (reference sequence).

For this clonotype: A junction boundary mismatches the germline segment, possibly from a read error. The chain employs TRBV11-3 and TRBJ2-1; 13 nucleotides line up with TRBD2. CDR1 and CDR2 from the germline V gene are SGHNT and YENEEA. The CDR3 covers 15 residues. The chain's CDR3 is CVSSPGLAGVGDQFF. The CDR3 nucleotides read TGTGTCAGCAGCCCAGGACTAGCGGGAGTGGGTGATCAGTTCTTC.

Written as DNA, the CDR3 is TGTGCCAGCAACTGGGAGAGGGGCGAGCAGTACTTC. This codes for CASNWERGEQYF. The rearrangement uses TRBV5-5 and TRBJ2-7; either TRBD1 or TRBD2 may supply D (5 bases each). Trimming stripped 6 bases from V and 6 bases from J, with 13 bases between. The CDR3 has 12 amino acids. Germline CDR1 is SGHKS and CDR2 is YYEKEE (reference sequence).

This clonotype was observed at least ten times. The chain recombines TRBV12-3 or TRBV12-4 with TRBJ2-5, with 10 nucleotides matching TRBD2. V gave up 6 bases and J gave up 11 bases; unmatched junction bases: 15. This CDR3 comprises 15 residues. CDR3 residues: CASSGLAGVVEKQYF. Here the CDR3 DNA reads TGTGCCAGCAGCGGGCTAGCGGGAGTGGTGGAGAAACAGTACTTC.

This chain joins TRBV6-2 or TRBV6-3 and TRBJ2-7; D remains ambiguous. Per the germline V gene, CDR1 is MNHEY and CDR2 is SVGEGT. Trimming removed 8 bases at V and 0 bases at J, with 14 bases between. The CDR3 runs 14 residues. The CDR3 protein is CASRRQASSYEQYF. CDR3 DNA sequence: TGTGCCAGCCGCCGCCAAGCGAGCTCCTACGAGCAGTACTTC.

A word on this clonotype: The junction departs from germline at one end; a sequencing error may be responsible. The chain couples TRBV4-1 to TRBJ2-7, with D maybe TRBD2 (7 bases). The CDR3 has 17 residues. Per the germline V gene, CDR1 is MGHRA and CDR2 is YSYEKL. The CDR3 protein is CDSSRPLRGGLGSEKCF. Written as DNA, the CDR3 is TGCGACAGCAGCCGACCACTAAGGGGGGGGCTGGGATCCGAGAAGTGCTTC.

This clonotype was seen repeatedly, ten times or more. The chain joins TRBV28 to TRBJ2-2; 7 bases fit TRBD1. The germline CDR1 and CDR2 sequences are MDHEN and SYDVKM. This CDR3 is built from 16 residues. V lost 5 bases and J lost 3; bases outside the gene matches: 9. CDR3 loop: CASSGYRGSHTGELFF. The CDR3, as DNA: TGTGCCAGCAGTGGATACAGGGGTTCCCACACCGGGGAGCTGTTTTTT.

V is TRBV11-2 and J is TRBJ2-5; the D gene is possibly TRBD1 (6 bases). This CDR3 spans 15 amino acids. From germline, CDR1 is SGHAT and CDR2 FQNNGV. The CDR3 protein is CVNSPGTIGQETQYF. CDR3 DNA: TGTGTCAACAGCCCGGGGACAATTGGGCAAGAGACCCAGTACTTC.

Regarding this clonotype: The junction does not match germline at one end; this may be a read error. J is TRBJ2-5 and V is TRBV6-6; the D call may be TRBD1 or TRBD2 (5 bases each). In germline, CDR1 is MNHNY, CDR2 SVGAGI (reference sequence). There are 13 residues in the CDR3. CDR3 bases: TGTGCCAGCAGTCTCGTGAGGGGCGAGATCCAGTACTTC. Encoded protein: CASSLVRGEIQYF.

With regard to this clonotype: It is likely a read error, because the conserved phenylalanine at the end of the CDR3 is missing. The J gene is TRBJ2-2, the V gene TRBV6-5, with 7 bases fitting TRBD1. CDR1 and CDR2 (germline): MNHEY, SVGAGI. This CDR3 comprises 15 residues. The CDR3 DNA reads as TGTGCCAGCAGTTACGTGACAGGGAACACTGGGGAGCTGTTTATT. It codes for CASSYVTGNTGELFI.

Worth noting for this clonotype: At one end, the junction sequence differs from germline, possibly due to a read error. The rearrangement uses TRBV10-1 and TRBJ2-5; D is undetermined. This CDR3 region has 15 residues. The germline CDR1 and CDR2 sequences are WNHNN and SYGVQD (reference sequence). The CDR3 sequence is CASSAVQLREETQYF. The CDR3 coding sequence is TGCGCCAGCAGTGCCGTGCAATTAAGGGAAGAGACCCAGTATTTC.

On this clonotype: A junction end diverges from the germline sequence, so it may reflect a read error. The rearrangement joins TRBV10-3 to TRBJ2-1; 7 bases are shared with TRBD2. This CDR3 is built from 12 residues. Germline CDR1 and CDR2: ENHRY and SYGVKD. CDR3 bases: TGTGCCATTGGGCGGGAGATCAATGATCAGTTCTTC. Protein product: CAIGREINDQFF.

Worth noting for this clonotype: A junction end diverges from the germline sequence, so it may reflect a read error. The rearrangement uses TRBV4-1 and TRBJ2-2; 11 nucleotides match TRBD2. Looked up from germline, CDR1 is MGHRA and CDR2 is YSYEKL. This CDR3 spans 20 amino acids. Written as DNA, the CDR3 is TGCGCCAGCAGAGCAAGAGGGTCTAGCGGGGGGCCGCGGGGAATTGGGGAGTTGTTATTT. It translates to CASRARGSSGGPRGIGELLF.

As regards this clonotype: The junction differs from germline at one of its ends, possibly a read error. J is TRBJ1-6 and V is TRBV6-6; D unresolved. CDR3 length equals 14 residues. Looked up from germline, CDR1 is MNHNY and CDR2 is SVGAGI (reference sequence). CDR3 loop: CASSSSFYNSPLHF. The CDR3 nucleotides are TGTGCTAGCAGTTCGAGCTTCTATAATTCACCCCTCCACTTT.

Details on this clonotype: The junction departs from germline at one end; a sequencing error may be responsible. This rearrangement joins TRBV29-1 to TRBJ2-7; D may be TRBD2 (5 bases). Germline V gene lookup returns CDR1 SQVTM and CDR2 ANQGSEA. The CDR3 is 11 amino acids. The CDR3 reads CSVESPREQHF. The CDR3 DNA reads TGTAGCGTTGAGTCGCCGCGCGAGCAGCACTTC.

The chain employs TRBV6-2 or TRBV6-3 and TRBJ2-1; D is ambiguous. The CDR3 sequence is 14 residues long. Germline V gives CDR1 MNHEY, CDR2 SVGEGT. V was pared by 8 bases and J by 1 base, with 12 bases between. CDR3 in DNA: TGTGCCAGCTCATCTGGAGAGTCCTACAATGAGCAGTTCTTC. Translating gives CASSSGESYNEQFF.

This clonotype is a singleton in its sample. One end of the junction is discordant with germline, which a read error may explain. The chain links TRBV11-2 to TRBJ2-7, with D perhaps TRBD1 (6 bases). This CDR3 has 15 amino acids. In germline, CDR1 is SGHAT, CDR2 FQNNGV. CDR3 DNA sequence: TGTGCCAGCAACTTAGATCAGGGGAACCCCTACGATCAGTACTTC. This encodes CASNLDQGNPYDQYF.